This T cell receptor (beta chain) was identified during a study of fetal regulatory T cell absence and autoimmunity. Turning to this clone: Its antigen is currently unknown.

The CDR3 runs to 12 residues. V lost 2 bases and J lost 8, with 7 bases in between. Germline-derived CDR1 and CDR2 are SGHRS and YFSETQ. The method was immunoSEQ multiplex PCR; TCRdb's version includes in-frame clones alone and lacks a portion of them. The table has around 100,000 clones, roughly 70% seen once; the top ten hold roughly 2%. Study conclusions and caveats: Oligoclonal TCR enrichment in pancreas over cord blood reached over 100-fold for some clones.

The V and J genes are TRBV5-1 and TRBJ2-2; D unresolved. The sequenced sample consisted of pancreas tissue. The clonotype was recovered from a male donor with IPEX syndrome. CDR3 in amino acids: CASSFGLGELFF. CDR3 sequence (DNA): TGCGCCAGCAGCTTTGGCCTTGGGGAGCTGTTTTTT.